A selection of T cell receptor beta chains follows, all from one sample in a study of immune cell composition in non-small cell lung cancer. Data came from immunoSEQ multiplex PCR; TCRdb stores just in-frame clones and leaves some out. The top ten clones hold more than 8% of a sample with around 5,000 clones, over 75% of them seen once. Sequenced sample: lung tumor tissue. The receptors were sampled from a human donor with non-small cell lung cancer. Each CDR3 is given with its conserved first and last residue. The order of the fields is CDR3 length, V gene, CDR3 protein.

len: 12; v_gene: TRBV29-1; CDR3aa: CSVERTGRSAFF
len: 15; v_gene: TRBV10-3; CDR3aa: CAISSSVTGHYGYTF
len: 15; v_gene: TRBV11-2; CDR3aa: CASSLGLAGYNEQFF
len: 16; v_gene: TRBV7-9; CDR3aa: CASSSWGTGSSYEQYF
len: 14; v_gene: TRBV2; CDR3aa: CASSDWETNEKLFF
len: 15; v_gene: TRBV2; CDR3aa: CASSVGASSTDTQYF
len: 15; v_gene: TRBV6-6; CDR3aa: CASSRRQGGSYEQYF
len: 13; v_gene: TRBV7-2; CDR3aa: CASNLGGLYGYTF
len: 11; v_gene: TRBV20-1; CDR3aa: CSAMGGKTQYF
len: 13; v_gene: TRBV9; CDR3aa: CASSSQGFPEAFF
len: 12; v_gene: TRBV27; CDR3aa: CASRISADEAFF